A selection of T cell receptor beta chains follows, all from one sample in a study of shared clonotypes between healthy human individuals. TCRdb's table, derived via immunoSEQ multiplex PCR, lists solely in-frame clones and lacks some. The data hold under 650,000 clones, with about 96% observed a single time. Sequencing was done on a sample of naive CD4+ T cells sorted from blood. These receptors originate from a woman aged 25 to 39 in good health. Each CDR3 is given with its conserved first and last residue. The D gene is left open where the match is weak. Only some rows state a clone size, as once, few, many or a class for expanded clones.

CASIFSPVSNQPQHF	TGTGCCAGCATCTTCAGTCCAGTTAGCAATCAGCCCCAGCATTTT	NA	NA	TRBJ1-5	TRBV28
CASRTAGGGSYNEQFF	TGTGCCAGCAGGACAGCCGGGGGCGGCTCCTACAATGAGCAGTTCTTC	NA	NA	TRBJ2-1	TRBV27
CASSPAGGPVNEQFF	TGTGCCAGCAGCCCAGCGGGAGGGCCGGTCAATGAGCAGTTCTTC	NA	TRBD2	TRBJ2-1	TRBV28
CSARREETQYF	TGCAGTGCTCGCAGAGAAGAGACCCAGTACTTC	NA	NA	TRBJ2-5	TRBV20-1
CASSPRRLVSSYEQYF	TGTGCCAGCAGCCCCCGTCGATTAGTGAGCTCCTACGAGCAGTACTTC	NA	NA	TRBJ2-7	TRBV7-8
CASSYGVREGNEQYF	TGTGCCAGCAGTTACGGGGTCAGGGAAGGTAACGAGCAGTACTTC	once	NA	TRBJ2-7	TRBV6-5
CASSDWNRFDSPLHF	TGTGCCAGCAGTGATTGGAACAGGTTCGATTCACCCCTCCACTTT	NA	NA	TRBJ1-6	TRBV25-1
CASSYTIGARNIQYF	TGTGCCAGCAGTTACACTATTGGGGCAAGAAACATTCAGTACTTC	NA	NA	TRBJ2-4	TRBV6-5
CASSGTVAKNIQYF	TGTGCCAGCAGCGGGACAGTAGCCAAAAACATTCAGTACTTC	NA	TRBD1	TRBJ2-4	TRBV13
CATSKPTGTANTEAFF	TGTGCCACCTCAAAGCCTACCGGGACAGCGAACACTGAAGCTTTCTTT	NA	TRBD1	TRBJ1-1	TRBV6-8
CASSFRGNADNEQFF	TGTGCCAGCAGCTTCCGCGGGAATGCCGACAATGAGCAGTTCTTC	NA	NA	TRBJ2-1	TRBV7-9
CASSLQRLAGSYNEQFF	TGTGCCAGCAGCCTCCAGAGACTAGCGGGCTCCTACAATGAGCAGTTCTTC	NA	TRBD2	TRBJ2-1	TRBV5-6
CSAPDSEKLFF	TGCAGTGCTCCGGACAGTGAAAAACTGTTTTTT	NA	NA	TRBJ1-4	TRBV20-1
CATSTDRQETQYF	TGTGCCACTAGTACGGACAGACAAGAGACCCAGTACTTC	NA	NA	TRBJ2-5	TRBV7-9
CAISEPMAGARHEQYF	TGTGCCATCAGTGAGCCGATGGCGGGAGCTCGTCACGAGCAGTACTTC	NA	TRBD2	TRBJ2-7	TRBV10-3
CASSYIPGGGNNEQFF	TGTGCCAGCAGTTATATCCCAGGAGGGGGGAACAATGAGCAGTTCTTC	NA	NA	TRBJ2-1	TRBV9
CASSFGLAGVGEQYF	TGTGCCAGCAGCTTTGGGCTAGCGGGAGTGGGCGAGCAGTACTTC	NA	TRBD2	TRBJ2-7	TRBV5-8
CASSLVLGEQYF	TGTGCCAGCAGCTTGGTGCTTGGCGAGCAGTACTTC	NA	NA	TRBJ2-7	TRBV5-4
CASSFTRRAGSYEQYF	TGTGCCAGCAGTTTTACGCGGCGGGCAGGCTCCTACGAGCAGTACTTC	NA	NA	TRBJ2-7	TRBV28
CASSDRGRWNTEAFF	TGTGCCAGCAGTGACAGGGGGCGGTGGAACACTGAAGCTTTCTTT	NA	TRBD1	TRBJ1-1	TRBV28
CASSIQETQYF	TGTGCCAGCAGTATTCAAGAGACCCAGTACTTC	few	NA	TRBJ2-5	TRBV11-2
CASSSTGLAVGQTQYF	TGTGCCAGCAGCTCCACAGGACTAGCGGTCGGGCAGACCCAGTACTTC	NA	TRBD2	TRBJ2-5	TRBV7-6
CAMSRQVNSYEQYF	TGTGCCATGAGTCGACAGGTAAACTCCTACGAGCAGTACTTC	NA	NA	TRBJ2-7	TRBV5-4